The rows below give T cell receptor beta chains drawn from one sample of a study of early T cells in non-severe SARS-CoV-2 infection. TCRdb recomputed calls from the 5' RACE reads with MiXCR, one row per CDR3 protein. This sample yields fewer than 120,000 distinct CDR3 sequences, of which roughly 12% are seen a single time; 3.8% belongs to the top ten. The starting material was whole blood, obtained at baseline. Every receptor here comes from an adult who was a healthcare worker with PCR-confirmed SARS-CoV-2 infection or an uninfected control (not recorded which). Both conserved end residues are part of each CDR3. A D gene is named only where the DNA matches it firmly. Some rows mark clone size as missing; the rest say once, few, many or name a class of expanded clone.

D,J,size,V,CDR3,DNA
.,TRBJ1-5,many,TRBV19,CASSPSVLQPQHF,TGTGCCAGTAGCCCCTCGGTACTTCAGCCCCAGCATTTT
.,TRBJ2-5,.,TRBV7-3,CASSPGAQETQYF,TGTGCCAGCAGCCCCGGGGCCCAAGAGACCCAGTACTTC
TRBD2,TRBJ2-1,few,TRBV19,CASTGLANYNEQFF,TGTGCCAGTACCGGACTAGCGAACTACAATGAGCAGTTCTTC
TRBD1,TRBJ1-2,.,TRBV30,CAWSIPGQGLFEGYTF,TGTGCCTGGAGTATCCCGGGACAGGGCCTTTTCGAAGGCTACACCTTC
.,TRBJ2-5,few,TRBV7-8,CASSLEVGGETQYF,TGTGCCAGCAGCTTAGAGGTGGGGGGAGAGACCCAGTACTTC
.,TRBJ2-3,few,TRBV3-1,CASSPLLPLVADTQYF,TGTGCCAGCAGCCCCCTTCTTCCCCTCGTGGCAGATACGCAGTATTTT
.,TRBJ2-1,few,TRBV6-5,CATGASSYNEQFF,TGTGCCACCGGGGCGAGCTCCTACAATGAGCAGTTCTTC
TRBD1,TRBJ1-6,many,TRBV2,CASRARTGGLSSYNSPLHF,TGTGCCAGCAGAGCGAGGACAGGGGGCCTATCCTCCTATAATTCACCCCTCCACTTT
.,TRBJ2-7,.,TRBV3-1,CASSRPMWGRYSREQYF,TGTGCCAGCAGCCGACCCATGTGGGGCCGCTACAGTCGGGAGCAGTACTTC
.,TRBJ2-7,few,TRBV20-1,CSARAGPPSAVQYF,TGCAGTGCTAGAGCTGGCCCGCCGTCTGCGGTGCAGTACTTC
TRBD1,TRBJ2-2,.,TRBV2,CASSSGQGAGELFF,TGTGCCAGCAGTTCGGGACAGGGGGCCGGGGAGCTGTTTTTT
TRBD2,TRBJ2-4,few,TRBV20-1,CSAKLLAGELNIQYF,TGCAGTGCTAAACTCCTAGCGGGAGAGTTAAACATTCAGTACTTC
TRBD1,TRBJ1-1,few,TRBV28,CASSFLGQVPNTEAFF,TGTGCCAGCAGTTTTTTAGGACAGGTCCCGAACACTGAAGCTTTCTTT
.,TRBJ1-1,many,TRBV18,CASSPTGGSTEAFF,TGTGCCAGCTCACCAACAGGCGGAAGCACTGAAGCTTTCTTT
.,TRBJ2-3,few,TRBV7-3,CASSLSPGGVHVRTDTQYF,TGTGCCAGCAGCCTCAGTCCGGGTGGGGTCCACGTGAGGACAGATACGCAGTATTTT
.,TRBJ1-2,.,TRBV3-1,CASSLGSGYGYTF,TGTGCCAGCAGCCTGGGTTCGGGCTATGGCTACACCTTC